This passage covers 25 T cell receptor beta chains from one sample sequenced in a study of blood T cell repertoires in COVID-19 (dated by TCRdb to the early 2020s). Library prep was done by the immunoSEQ multiplex PCR assay. The table comes from immuneACCESS by way of TCRdb, which keeps in-frame sequences with V and J called. Part of the clones is missing from these tables; in studies checked, under half for an unresolved V gene and the rest for unknown reasons. Across this sample there are 100,000 to 120,000 clones, with around 80% seen only once. The top ten constitute around 3.5% of the sample. The sequenced material came from peripheral blood. The receptors here all came from a woman aged 80 or over with acute or convalescent COVID-19.

This chain uses TRBV4-1 with TRBJ1-2, with no clear D. This CDR3 region has 15 residues. Trimming shortened V by 0 bases and J by 2 bases, and 10 bases separated the two germline ends. The germline gives CDR1 MGHRA, CDR2 YSYEKL. The CDR3 reads CASSQEVGHNYGYTF. The CDR3 DNA reads TGCGCCAGCAGCCAAGAAGTCGGTCACAACTATGGCTACACCTTC.

V usage is TRBV25-1 and J usage is TRBJ1-2; 7 bases align to TRBD1. Germline V CDR1 and CDR2: MGHDK, SYGVNS. After removal of 4 bases from V and 7 bases from J, the junction contained 18 bases not matched to a gene. This CDR3 comprises 17 residues. CDR3 sequence reads: CASSGPGNRGLLSGYTF. The CDR3, as DNA: TGTGCCAGCAGTGGACCAGGAAACAGGGGTCTCCTTAGTGGCTACACCTTC.

This rearrangement joins TRBV10-2 to TRBJ2-2; the D gene is possibly TRBD1 (6 bases). Germline CDR1 reads WSHSY; CDR2 reads SAAADI. The CDR3 contains 18 residues. Trimming removed 4 bases at V and 4 bases at J, with 22 bases between. CDR3 sequence (DNA): TGCGCCAGCAGTGCAGGCCGGACAGAGCCCGCGGGCACCGGGGAGCTGTTTTTT. Protein: CASSAGRTEPAGTGELFF.

The CDR3 DNA reads as TGTGCTAGTGCGTGGACAGGTAGCACAGATACGCAGTATTTT. This translates into CASAWTGSTDTQYF. V is TRBV12-5 and J is TRBJ2-3; 7 bases line up with TRBD1. The CDR3 spans 14 residues. The germline CDR1 and CDR2 sequences are LGHNT and FRNRAP. V trimming: 7 bases; J trimming: 0 bases; junction bases outside the gene matches: 4.

V is TRBV7-9 and J is TRBJ2-7; possible D gene TRBD2, 6 bases. The CDR3 spans 15 residues. V lost 5 bases, J lost 2 bases, and 16 bases lay in between. Germline V gene data show CDR1 as SEHNR and CDR2 as FQNEAQ (reference sequence). CDR3 residues: CASSQGQEGPYEQYF. The CDR3 coding sequence is TGTGCCAGCAGCCAGGGCCAGGAGGGTCCCTACGAGCAGTACTTC.

The chain has TRBV7-2 and TRBJ2-3; TRBD1 is a possible D gene (5 bases). Trimming removed 2 bases from V and 0 bases from J, with 15 bases in between. From germline, CDR1 is SGHTA and CDR2 FQGNSA. CDR3 length: 17 residues. The CDR3 loop is CASSLYRTSTSTDTQYF. The CDR3 DNA is TGTGCCAGCAGCTTATACCGGACATCAACTAGCACAGATACGCAGTATTTT.

The chain recombines TRBV7-9 with TRBJ1-4, with 7 nucleotides matching TRBD1. V trimming: 4 bases; J trimming: 3 bases; junction bases outside the gene matches: 5. Germline values: CDR1 SEHNR, CDR2 FQNEAQ (reference sequence). CDR3 length: 15 amino acids. CDR3 loop: CASSSPGGANEKLFF. The CDR3 nucleotides read TGTGCCAGCAGCTCTCCAGGGGGAGCTAATGAAAAACTGTTTTTT.

This clone was observed a handful of times. V and J are TRBV7-2 and TRBJ2-7; possible D gene TRBD2, 6 bases. Trimming took off 0 bases at V and 4 bases at J, with 13 bases between the two ends. The CDR3 sequence is 15 residues long. Germline loops: CDR1 SGHTA, CDR2 FQGNSA. The CDR3 region has the DNA TGTGCCAGCAGCTTAGCCTCCGGGGGAGGTTACGAGCAGTACTTC. It is translated as CASSLASGGGYEQYF.

The V and J genes are TRBV4-2 and TRBJ2-1; D perhaps matches TRBD2 (7 bases). V was trimmed by 0 bases and J by 9 bases, leaving 21 bases between them. Germline V gene data show CDR1 as LGHNA and CDR2 as YNFKEQ. The CDR3 contains 17 residues. As DNA, the CDR3 is TGTGCCAGCAGCCAAGATCTAGGGGGGGCCATACACGGTGAGCAGTTCTTC. The encoded protein is CASSQDLGGAIHGEQFF.

The rearrangement uses TRBV6-1 and TRBJ2-1; possibly TRBD1 for D (6 bases). Looked up from germline, CDR1 is MNHNS and CDR2 is SASEGT. V was shortened by 3 bases and J by 6 bases, with 12 bases between the two germline ends. CDR3 length: 14 amino acids. CDR3 sequence reads: CASSEVQGSNEQFF. The CDR3 bases are TGTGCCAGCAGTGAGGTACAGGGTAGCAATGAGCAGTTCTTC.

The chain recombines TRBV27 with TRBJ1-2; D remains ambiguous. The CDR3 has 13 residues. Germline CDR1 reads MNHEY; CDR2 reads SMNVEV (reference sequence). V was pared by 2 bases and J by 7 bases, with 11 bases between. The chain's CDR3 is CASSLGGIGGYTF. The CDR3, as DNA: TGTGCCAGCAGTTTAGGAGGGATTGGTGGCTACACCTTC.

V is TRBV7-9 and J is TRBJ2-7; D ambiguous. The CDR3 sequence is 13 residues long. Trimming removed 5 bases from V and 6 bases from J, with 14 bases in between. CDR1 is SEHNR and CDR2 is FQNEAQ in the germline V gene (reference sequence). For the CDR3, the DNA is TGTGCCAGCAGCGCCACCACCGGTCGCGAGCAGTACTTC. This translates into CASSATTGREQYF.

V and J are TRBV6-5 and TRBJ2-7; the D gene is possibly TRBD1 (5 bases). This CDR3 has 14 residues. Germline V gene sequence: CDR1 MNHEY, CDR2 SVGAGI. V was cut by 5 bases and J by 0 bases, with 11 bases left in between. CDR3 sequence: CASSRGQLSYEQYF. CDR3 nucleotides: TGTGCCAGCAGTAGGGGTCAGCTCTCCTACGAGCAGTACTTC.

The genes are TRBV2 and TRBJ2-6; 7 nucleotides match TRBD2. Unmatched junction bases numbered 0, after V lost 4 bases and J lost 0 bases. Germline lookup yields CDR1 SNHLY and CDR2 FYNNEI. This CDR3 is built from 15 residues. The CDR3 DNA follows: TGTGCCAGCAGTGGGGGGGGCTCTGGGGCCAACGTCCTGACTTTC. Translated, it gives CASSGGGSGANVLTF.

This chain joins TRBV3-1 (or the pseudogene TRBV3-2) and TRBJ2-3; D ambiguous. V lost 0 bases, J lost 0 bases, and 10 bases lay in between. The CDR3 extends over 16 amino acids. Looked up from germline, CDR1 is LGHDT and CDR2 is YNNKEL (reference sequence). The CDR3 here is CASSQDRRTSTDTQYF. DNA for the CDR3: TGTGCCAGCAGCCAAGATCGCCGAACTAGCACAGATACGCAGTATTTT.

The genes are TRBV5-6 and TRBJ2-3; tentatively, D is TRBD2 (5 bases). This CDR3 region has 14 residues. Trimming shortened V by 4 bases and J by 8 bases, and 17 bases separated the two germline ends. Germline V CDR1 and CDR2: SGHDT, YYEEEE. This CDR3 reads CASSPLADWVTQYF. CDR3 sequence (DNA): TGTGCCAGCAGCCCCCTGGCGGACTGGGTTACGCAGTATTTT.

The V call is TRBV9, the J call TRBJ2-5; 11 nucleotides agree with TRBD1. The CDR3 has 16 amino acids. CDR1 is SGDLS, CDR2 YYNGEE, per germline. Trimming cost V 0 bases and J 2 bases; bases outside gene matches: 3. CDR3 residues: CASSVGGQGVQETQYF. DNA for the CDR3: TGTGCCAGCAGCGTAGGGGGACAGGGGGTTCAAGAGACCCAGTACTTC.

The chain is built from TRBV30 and TRBJ1-4; the D gene is possibly TRBD1 (5 bases). CDR1 is GTSNPN and CDR2 is SVGIG in the germline V gene (reference sequence). The CDR3 length is 14 residues. Trimming cost V 4 bases and J 5 bases, with 14 bases left between them. The CDR3 coding sequence is TGTGCCTGGACCCGGGGGGGACGGAATGAAAAACTGTTTTTT. Translation gives CAWTRGGRNEKLFF.

The V and J genes are TRBV20-1 and TRBJ1-5; 10 bases are a match to TRBD1. The CDR3 loop spans 13 amino acids. CDR1 is DFQATT, CDR2 SNEGSKA, per germline (reference sequence). Trimming removed 3 bases from V and 5 bases from J; junction bases left unmatched: 1. The CDR3 coding sequence is TGCAGTGCTAGTGGACAGGGGGATCAGCCCCAGCATTTT. This translates into CSASGQGDQPQHF.

The rearrangement uses TRBV28 and TRBJ1-6; D unclear. V lost 6 bases, J lost 8 bases, and 14 bases lay in between. CDR1 is MDHEN, CDR2 SYDVKM, per germline. The CDR3 contains 14 residues. The CDR3 DNA reads as TGTGCCAGCAGCCTCGTGGCAGTCCATTCACCCCTCCACTTT. Its translation is CASSLVAVHSPLHF.

The CDR3 loop is CASSPGGAKRNEQYF. The CDR3 region has the DNA TGTGCCAGCTCACCAGGGGGGGCGAAGCGTAACGAGCAGTACTTC. V and J are TRBV18 and TRBJ2-7; TRBD2 might be the D (7 bases). The CDR3 is 15 amino acids. The V end was cut by 2 bases, the J end by 5 bases, with 16 bases between. Germline V CDR1 and CDR2: KGHSH, LQKENI.

The chain joins TRBV6-5 to TRBJ1-1, with D possibly matching TRBD1 (6 bases). Per germline, CDR1 MNHEY and CDR2 SVGAGI. Trimming shortened V by 5 bases and J by 7 bases, and 17 bases separated the two germline ends. The CDR3 is 14 amino acids. CDR3 nucleotides: TGTGCCAGCAGTCGAGCTTGGGGGCTACTTGAAGCTTTCTTT. It is translated as CASSRAWGLLEAFF.

The count of this clone is one. The genes are TRBV4-2 and TRBJ1-6; D might be TRBD1 (6 bases). The V gene's germline CDR1 is LGHNA and CDR2 YNFKEQ. V gave up 0 bases and J gave up 5 bases, with 11 bases separating them. This CDR3 has 16 amino acids. The CDR3 sequence is CASSQDWAGDNSPLHF. CDR3 nucleotide sequence: TGTGCCAGCAGCCAAGATTGGGCAGGGGATAATTCACCCCTCCACTTT.

V and J are TRBV2 and TRBJ2-2; 8 nucleotides match TRBD2. The CDR3 runs 13 residues. Germline V gene data show CDR1 as SNHLY and CDR2 as FYNNEI. The trim removed 9 bases at V and 6 bases at J, leaving 6 bases unmatched. CDR3 coding DNA: TGTGCCAGTACGACCGGGGGGGCCGGGGAGCTGTTTTTT. Translation: CASTTGGAGELFF.

This clone came up once. This chain links TRBV5-1 with TRBJ2-2, with 9 bases identical to TRBD2. Germline V gives CDR1 SGHRS, CDR2 YFSETQ. The CDR3 is made up of 18 amino acids. V shed 0 bases, J shed 5 bases, and the junction held 11 bases outside the gene matches. The CDR3 nucleotides read TGCGCCAGCAGCTTGGAACGGCGGGAGGGCCTAGGGACCGGGGAGCTGTTTTTT. It translates to CASSLERREGLGTGELFF.